These 6 T cell receptor beta chains originate from one sample sequenced in a study of blood T cell repertoires in COVID-19. Assay used: immunoSEQ multiplex PCR; TCRdb lists only in-frame clones, some missing. The repertoire holds some 150,000 clones, with over 80% as singletons. Sequencing was done on a sample of peripheral blood. The receptors here all came from a woman aged 35 to 49 with active or convalescent COVID-19.

The V gene is TRBV5-1, the J gene TRBJ1-6, with 9 nucleotides matching TRBD1. The CDR3 contains 14 residues. The germline V gene has CDR1 SGHRS and CDR2 YFSETQ. J lost 10 bases, V lost 4 bases, and 6 bases had no gene match. DNA for the CDR3: TGCGCCAGCAGCCCATCGGGACAGGGCTCACCCCTCCACTTT. Translated, it gives CASSPSGQGSPLHF.

V and J are TRBV9 and TRBJ1-4; possible D gene TRBD1, 5 bases. V was trimmed by 4 bases and J by 3 bases, leaving 10 bases between them. From germline, CDR1 is SGDLS and CDR2 YYNGEE. This CDR3 region has 14 residues. CDR3 in DNA: TGTGCCAGCAGCCCCCCAGGGCCTAATGAAAAACTGTTTTTT. It codes for CASSPPGPNEKLFF.

The genes are TRBV27 and TRBJ1-1; D is unresolved. This CDR3 is 16 amino acids long. The V end was cut by 5 bases, the J end by 2 bases, with 18 bases between. Per the germline V gene, CDR1 is MNHEY and CDR2 is SMNVEV (reference sequence). This CDR3 reads CASSPYPGSINTEAFF. As DNA, the CDR3 is TGTGCCAGCAGTCCATACCCTGGCAGTATTAACACTGAAGCTTTCTTT.

V usage is TRBV3-1 (or the pseudogene TRBV3-2) and J usage is TRBJ1-5, with 9 bases identical to TRBD1. In germline, CDR1 is LGHDT, CDR2 YNNKEL (reference sequence). V trimming: 4 bases; J trimming: 3 bases; junction bases outside the gene matches: 4. The CDR3 runs to 15 residues. CDR3 protein: CASSLGTGTNQPQHF. In nucleotides, the CDR3 is TGTGCCAGCAGCCTAGGGACAGGGACCAATCAGCCCCAGCATTTT.

This clone has more than one count but fewer than ten. The V gene is TRBV19, the J gene TRBJ1-6, with D perhaps TRBD1 (5 bases). V lost 5 bases and J lost 5, with 19 bases in between. The CDR3 loop spans 17 amino acids. Germline-derived CDR1 and CDR2 are LNHDA and SQIVND (reference sequence). The CDR3 DNA reads as TGTGCCAGTAGTCCTGCCGGTGGCAGGGAAAATAATTCACCCCTCCACTTT. It translates to CASSPAGGRENNSPLHF.

The chain employs TRBV9 and TRBJ1-2; possible D gene TRBD1, 5 bases. Deletions cut 4 bases from V and 2 bases from J, with 15 bases between. Germline V gene lookup returns CDR1 SGDLS and CDR2 YYNGEE. This CDR3 has 15 amino acids. The CDR3 DNA reads TGTGCCAGCAGCCCTGAGCGGGGCAGCAACTATGGCTACACCTTC. Protein: CASSPERGSNYGYTF.